This is a list of T cell receptor beta chains from one sample in a study of blood T cell repertoires in COVID-19. TCRdb's copy holds only in-frame clones and misses some; the assay was immunoSEQ multiplex PCR. The data contain about 350,000 clones, around 87% of them singletons. The sample consisted of PBMCs or T cells enriched from blood (not recorded which). The receptor set was obtained from a woman under 40 who had recovered from COVID-19. CDR3s include the opening cysteine and the closing phenylalanine or tryptophan. The D gene is left open where the match is weak. The size of a clone is reported for some rows only, either as once, few or many, or as a class for expanded clones.

15	TRBD1	TRBJ1-1	TRBV6-5	.	CASSTTGEGGTEAFF	TGTGCCAGCAGCACCACAGGGGAAGGCGGCACTGAAGCTTTCTTT
12	.	TRBJ2-7	TRBV12-3/TRBV12-4	.	CASSRGGYEQYF	TGTGCCAGCAGTAGGGGGGGGTACGAGCAGTACTTC
13	TRBD2	TRBJ2-1	TRBV5-8	.	CASSNGLAGEQFF	TGTGCCAGCAGCAACGGACTAGCGGGAGAGCAGTTCTTC
17	TRBD2	TRBJ2-3	TRBV4-3	.	CASSQRLAGGVTDTQYF	TGCGCCAGCAGCCAACGCCTAGCGGGGGGGGTCACAGATACGCAGTATTTT
17	.	TRBJ1-6	TRBV7-3	.	CASSQTTGGTYNSPLHF	TGTGCCAGCAGCCAGACAACGGGGGGGACATATAATTCACCCCTCCACTTT
14	.	TRBJ1-4	TRBV5-1	.	CASSLSSTNEKLFF	TGCGCCAGCAGCTTGTCTTCGACTAATGAAAAACTGTTTTTT
16	TRBD1	TRBJ2-4	TRBV5-1	.	CASSLETGAKGNIQYF	TGCGCCAGCAGCTTGGAGACAGGGGCTAAGGGGAACATTCAGTACTTC
14	TRBD2	TRBJ2-5	TRBV18	.	CASSPGLAEETQYF	TGTGCCAGCTCCCCGGGACTAGCGGAAGAGACCCAGTACTTC
16	.	TRBJ1-4	TRBV6-1	.	CASSDKSGSMEEKLFF	TGTGCCAGCAGTGATAAGTCGGGTTCCATGGAGGAAAAACTGTTTTTT
16	.	TRBJ2-7	TRBV5-1	.	CASSLGGGTAPYEQYF	TGCGCCAGCAGCTTGGGCGGAGGGACAGCACCTTACGAGCAGTACTTC
14	.	TRBJ1-5	TRBV5-1	.	CASSGTNSNQPQHF	TGCGCCAGCAGTGGCACTAACAGCAATCAGCCCCAGCATTTT
12	.	TRBJ2-7	TRBV7-9	.	CASSLVTYEQYF	TGTGCCAGCAGCTTAGTAACCTACGAGCAGTACTTC
18	TRBD1	TRBJ1-4	TRBV19	.	CASRLSGTGPATNEKLFF	TGTGCCAGTAGATTATCCGGGACAGGCCCCGCAACTAATGAAAAACTGTTTTTT
13	TRBD1	TRBJ1-2	TRBV12-3/TRBV12-4	.	CASSSHPTGHYTF	TGTGCCAGCAGTTCCCACCCGACAGGGCACTACACCTTC
16	TRBD2	TRBJ2-3	TRBV4-3	.	CASSQDWGLVFDTQYF	TGCGCCAGCAGCCAAGATTGGGGACTAGTCTTTGATACGCAGTATTTT
13	TRBD1	TRBJ1-1	TRBV10-1	few	CASSSDRGTEAFF	TGCGCCAGCAGTTCGGACAGGGGAACTGAAGCTTTCTTT
16	TRBD1	TRBJ2-2	TRBV10-3	.	CAISELDRDNTGELFF	TGTGCCATCAGTGAGTTGGACAGGGATAACACCGGGGAGCTGTTTTTT
14	.	TRBJ1-2	TRBV13	.	CASSPPEEVYGYTF	TGTGCCAGCAGCCCTCCAGAAGAAGTCTATGGCTACACCTTC
18	.	TRBJ1-1	TRBV28	.	CASSYSLGRGGRNTEAFF	TGTGCCAGCAGCTACTCACTGGGGCGGGGCGGCCGGAACACTGAAGCTTTCTTT
13	TRBD2	TRBJ2-5	TRBV28	.	CASERGGRETQYF	TGTGCCAGCGAGCGGGGGGGCAGAGAGACCCAGTACTTC
14	TRBD2	TRBJ2-7	TRBV3-1/TRBV3-2	once	CASSSGGLTYEQYF	TGTGCCAGCAGTAGCGGGGGGCTCACCTACGAGCAGTACTTC
13	.	TRBJ1-2	TRBV24-1	few	CATWGGTDYGYTF	TGTGCCACCTGGGGAGGGACGGACTATGGCTACACCTTC
14	.	TRBJ1-2	TRBV28	.	CASSSVGGAYGYTF	TGTGCCAGCAGTTCGGTGGGAGGGGCCTATGGCTACACCTTC
14	.	TRBJ1-2	TRBV10-3	few	CAISEETDGYGYTF	TGTGCCATCAGTGAAGAGACAGACGGCTATGGCTACACCTTC
14	.	TRBJ1-3	TRBV6-1	.	CASSESGHLRPWYF	TGTGCCAGCAGTGAATCGGGACACCTTCGCCCTTGGTATTTT
12	TRBD1	TRBJ2-3	TRBV28	.	CASTQGAGTQYF	TGTGCCAGCACCCAGGGGGCCGGTACGCAGTATTTT
15	.	TRBJ1-1	TRBV19	once	CASSITATANTEAFF	TGTGCCAGTAGTATTACAGCCACGGCGAACACTGAAGCTTTCTTT
20	.	TRBJ2-6	TRBV6-6	.	CASSSARDTRMRSGANVLTF	TGTGCCAGCAGCAGTGCGAGGGACACTAGAATGAGATCTGGGGCCAACGTCCTGACTTTC
14	.	TRBJ1-3	TRBV6-5	.	CASSYAEFGNTIYF	TGTGCCAGCAGTTACGCGGAATTTGGAAACACCATATATTTT
13	TRBD1	TRBJ2-5	TRBV5-1	.	CASSSMDRETQYF	TGCGCCAGCAGCTCCATGGACAGGGAGACCCAGTACTTC
15	.	TRBJ1-4	TRBV7-3	.	CASSKQGFGVEKLFF	TGTGCCAGCAGCAAACAGGGTTTTGGGGTGGAAAAACTGTTTTTT
14	.	TRBJ1-5	TRBV5-8	once	CASSLGHSNQPQHF	TGTGCCAGCAGCTTGGGACATAGCAATCAGCCCCAGCATTTT
15	.	TRBJ1-2	TRBV6-1	few	CASSEATRPLFGYTF	TGTGCCAGCAGTGAAGCGACGCGGCCCCTGTTCGGCTACACCTTC
19	TRBD2	TRBJ2-3	TRBV3-1/TRBV3-2	.	CASSQTGLAGERRTDTQYF	TGTGCCAGCAGCCAAACTGGACTAGCGGGGGAACGCAGGACAGATACGCAGTATTTT
13	.	TRBJ1-2	TRBV2	few	CASSEAAYYGYTF	TGTGCCAGCAGTGAGGCGGCATACTATGGCTACACCTTC
13	.	TRBJ1-5	TRBV12-3/TRBV12-4	.	CASSNREVQPQHF	TGTGCCAGCAGTAACAGGGAAGTTCAGCCCCAGCATTTT
13	.	TRBJ2-3	TRBV6-1	.	CASSEGRVNTQYF	TGTGCCAGCAGTGAAGGTCGGGTCAATACGCAGTATTTT
13	.	TRBJ1-2	TRBV18	.	CASSPQNRGGYTF	TGTGCCAGCTCACCACAGAACAGAGGGGGCTACACCTTC
16	TRBD1	TRBJ1-6	TRBV7-9	.	CASSRAGQGYNSPLHF	TGTGCCAGCAGCCGAGCGGGACAGGGTTATAATTCACCCCTCCACTTT
15	.	TRBJ2-1	TRBV7-9	.	CASSPRGKPYNEQFF	TGTGCCAGCAGCCCACGGGGGAAACCGTACAATGAGCAGTTCTTC
17	TRBD2	TRBJ2-1	TRBV19	.	CASSQRTSGDPYNEQFF	TGTGCCAGTAGTCAACGGACTAGCGGAGACCCCTACAATGAGCAGTTCTTC
16	.	TRBJ2-7	TRBV27	.	CASSLLGGGRSYEQYF	TGTGCCAGCAGCCTGTTGGGGGGGGGCAGGTCCTACGAGCAGTACTTC
15	.	TRBJ1-2	TRBV6-1	.	CASSDIRWRLYGYTF	TGTGCCAGCAGTGATATCCGGTGGCGGCTTTATGGCTACACCTTC
13	.	TRBJ1-2	TRBV11-2	.	CASSSRVNYGYTF	TGTGCCAGCAGCTCACGGGTGAACTATGGCTACACCTTC
15	.	TRBJ2-5	TRBV4-3	.	CASSQDYGGGETQYF	TGCGCCAGCAGCCAAGATTACGGGGGAGGAGAGACCCAGTACTTC
16	.	TRBJ1-5	TRBV6-2/TRBV6-3	.	CASTPLGGQVNQPQHF	TGTGCCAGCACCCCATTGGGGGGGCAGGTCAATCAGCCCCAGCATTTT
12	.	TRBJ1-1	TRBV12-3/TRBV12-4	.	CASITRVGEAFF	TGTGCCAGCATCACCAGGGTGGGTGAAGCTTTCTTT
12	.	TRBJ1-1	TRBV5-4	.	CASSLADTEAFF	TGTGCCAGCAGCTTGGCGGACACTGAAGCTTTCTTT
17	.	TRBJ1-3	TRBV7-5	.	CVRTKGQPLSLGNTIYF	TGTGTCAGAACCAAAGGACAGCCTCTGTCTCTGGGAAACACCATATATTTT
13	.	TRBJ1-2	TRBV27	few	CASTFRGGNGYTF	TGTGCCAGCACCTTCCGAGGGGGAAATGGCTACACCTTC
13	.	TRBJ2-2	TRBV18	few	CASSPVETGELFF	TGTGCCAGCTCACCTGTTGAGACCGGGGAGCTGTTTTTT